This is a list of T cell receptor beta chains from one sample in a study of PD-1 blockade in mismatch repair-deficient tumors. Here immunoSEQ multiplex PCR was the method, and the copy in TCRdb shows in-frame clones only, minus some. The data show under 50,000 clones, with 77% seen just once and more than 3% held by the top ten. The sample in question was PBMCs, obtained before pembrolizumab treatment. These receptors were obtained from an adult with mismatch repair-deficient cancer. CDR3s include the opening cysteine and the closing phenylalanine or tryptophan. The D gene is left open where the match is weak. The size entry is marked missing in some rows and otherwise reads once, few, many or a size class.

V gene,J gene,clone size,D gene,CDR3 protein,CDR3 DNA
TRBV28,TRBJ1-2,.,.,CASSPAGGGDWYGYTF,TGTGCCAGCAGTCCCGCGGGGGGGGGAGATTGGTATGGCTACACCTTC
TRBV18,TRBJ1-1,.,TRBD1,CASSPGQTAPEAFF,TGTGCCAGCTCACCGGGACAGACTGCCCCTGAAGCTTTCTTT
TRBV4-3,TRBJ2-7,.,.,CASSQGMELNEQYF,TGCGCCAGCAGCCAAGGAATGGAGTTGAACGAGCAGTACTTC
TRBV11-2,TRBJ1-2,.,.,CASSPNRGGRGVGTF,TGTGCCAGCAGCCCGAATCGGGGGGGGAGAGGGGTTGGCACCTTC
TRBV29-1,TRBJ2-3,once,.,CSVARVITDTQYF,TGCAGCGTGGCGCGGGTAATCACAGATACGCAGTATTTT
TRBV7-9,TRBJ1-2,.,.,CASSYEEGAGYTF,TGTGCCAGCAGCTACGAGGAGGGAGCTGGCTACACCTTC
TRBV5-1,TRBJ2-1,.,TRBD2,CASSLGGTSGFSSYNEQFF,TGCGCCAGCAGCTTGGGCGGGACTAGCGGGTTTAGCTCCTACAATGAGCAGTTCTTC
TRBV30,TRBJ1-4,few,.,CAWSVLGAHEKLFF,TGTGCCTGGAGTGTTCTGGGGGCGCATGAAAAACTGTTTTTT
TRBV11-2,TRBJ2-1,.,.,CASSPRRGQGTYNEQFF,TGTGCCAGCAGCCCACGTCGAGGGCAGGGAACCTACAATGAGCAGTTCTTC
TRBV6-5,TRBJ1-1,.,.,CASRVDRNTEAFF,TGTGCCAGCAGGGTGGACAGGAACACTGAAGCTTTCTTT
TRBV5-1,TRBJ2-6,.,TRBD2,CASSRAGGFSGANVLTF,TGCGCCAGCAGCCGTGCGGGAGGATTCAGTGGGGCCAACGTCCTGACTTTC
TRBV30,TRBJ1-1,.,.,CAWSGTRLGEAFF,TGTGCCTGGAGTGGGACCCGCCTGGGAGAAGCTTTCTTT
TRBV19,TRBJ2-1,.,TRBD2,CASSLRLAGARNEQFF,TGTGCCAGTAGTTTAAGACTAGCGGGAGCGAGGAATGAGCAGTTCTTC
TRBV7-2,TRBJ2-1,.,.,CASSWSSYNEQFF,TGTGCCAGCAGCTGGAGCTCCTACAATGAGCAGTTCTTC
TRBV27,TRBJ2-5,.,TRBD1,CASSRTGEETQYF,TGTGCCAGCAGCCGGACAGGGGAAGAGACCCAGTACTTC
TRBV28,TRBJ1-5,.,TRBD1,CASSGGTGSNQPQHF,TGTGCCAGCAGTGGGGGGACAGGGAGTAATCAGCCCCAGCATTTT
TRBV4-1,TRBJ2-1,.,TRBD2,CASSLTSLNEQFF,TGCGCCAGCAGCCTGACTAGCCTCAATGAGCAGTTCTTC
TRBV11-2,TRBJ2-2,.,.,CASSSVRGRNTGELFF,TGTGCCAGCAGCTCAGTCAGGGGCCGGAACACCGGGGAGCTGTTTTTT
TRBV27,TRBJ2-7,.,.,CASSALFGSHEQYF,TGTGCCAGCAGTGCCCTTTTCGGGTCCCACGAGCAGTACTTC
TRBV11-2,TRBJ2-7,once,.,CASSLGSNYYEQYF,TGTGCCAGCAGCTTAGGGTCTAACTACTACGAGCAGTACTTC
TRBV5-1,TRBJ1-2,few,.,CASSSEAGYTF,TGCGCCAGCAGCTCTGAAGCTGGCTACACCTTC
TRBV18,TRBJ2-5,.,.,CASSPPLGNQETQYF,TGTGCCAGCTCACCACCCCTGGGGAACCAAGAGACCCAGTACTTC
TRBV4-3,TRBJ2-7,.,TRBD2,CASSRGLAGVGEQYF,TGCGCCAGCAGCCGCGGACTAGCGGGAGTAGGCGAGCAGTACTTC
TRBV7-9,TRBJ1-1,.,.,CASSLVVAEAFF,TGTGCCAGCAGCTTAGTGGTCGCTGAAGCTTTCTTT
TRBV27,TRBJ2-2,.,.,CASSRGPKLNTGELFF,TGTGCCAGCAGCCGGGGTCCTAAACTGAACACCGGGGAGCTGTTTTTT
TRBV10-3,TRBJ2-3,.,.,CAISESQTDTQYF,TGTGCCATCAGTGAGTCTCAGACAGATACGCAGTATTTT
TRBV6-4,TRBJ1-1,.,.,CASSVSQGNTEAFF,TGTGCCAGCAGTGTGTCGCAGGGTAACACTGAAGCTTTCTTT
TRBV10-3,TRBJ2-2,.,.,CAISESDQDPNTGELFF,TGTGCCATCAGTGAGTCGGACCAGGACCCGAACACCGGGGAGCTGTTTTTT
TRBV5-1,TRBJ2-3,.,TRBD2,CASSTSGSQVDTQYF,TGCGCCAGCAGTACTAGCGGGAGTCAAGTAGATACGCAGTATTTT
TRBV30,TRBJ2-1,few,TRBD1,CAWSVREFGGQGNNEQFF,TGTGCCTGGAGTGTACGGGAGTTTGGGGGACAGGGGAATAATGAGCAGTTCTTC
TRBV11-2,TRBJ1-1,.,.,CASSSPREKGKAFF,TGTGCCAGCAGCTCCCCTAGGGAGAAAGGGAAAGCTTTCTTT
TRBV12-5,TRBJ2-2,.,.,CASGPPKAGVNTGELFF,TGTGCTAGTGGTCCACCCAAGGCAGGGGTGAACACCGGGGAGCTGTTTTTT
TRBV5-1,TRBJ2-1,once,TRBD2,CASSIGTSGSPYNEQFF,TGCGCCAGCAGCATCGGGACTAGCGGGAGCCCATACAATGAGCAGTTCTTC
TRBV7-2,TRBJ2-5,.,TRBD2,CASSLVAGATETQYF,TGTGCCAGCAGCTTAGTAGCGGGAGCCACGGAGACCCAGTACTTC
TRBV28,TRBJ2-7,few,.,CASTIGTSYEQYF,TGTGCCAGCACCATCGGTACTTCCTACGAGCAGTACTTC
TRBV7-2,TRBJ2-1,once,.,CASSFSSYNEQFF,TGTGCCAGCAGCTTTAGTTCCTACAATGAGCAGTTCTTC
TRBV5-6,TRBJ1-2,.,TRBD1,CASSLVGTGAVGYTF,TGTGCCAGCAGCTTGGTTGGGACAGGGGCTGTTGGCTACACCTTC
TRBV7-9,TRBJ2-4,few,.,CASSLGQTKNIQYF,TGTGCCAGCAGCTTAGGACAGACCAAAAACATTCAGTACTTC
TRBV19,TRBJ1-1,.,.,CASSVREINTEAFF,TGTGCCAGTAGCGTCCGTGAGATTAACACTGAAGCTTTCTTT
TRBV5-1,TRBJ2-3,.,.,CASSLQGFSSTDTQYF,TGCGCCAGCAGCTTACAGGGATTTTCTAGCACAGATACGCAGTATTTT
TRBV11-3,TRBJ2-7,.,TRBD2,CASSGLVVAGEQYF,TGTGCCAGCAGCGGACTAGTGGTAGCCGGCGAGCAGTACTTC
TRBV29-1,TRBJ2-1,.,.,CSVPDFYNEQFF,TGCAGCGTTCCGGACTTCTACAATGAGCAGTTCTTC
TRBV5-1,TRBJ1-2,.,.,CASSLAGVGGYTF,TGCGCCAGCAGCTTGGCCGGGGTTGGTGGCTACACCTTC
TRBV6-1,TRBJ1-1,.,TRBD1,CASNSRGQVGTEAFF,TGTGCCAGCAACTCGAGGGGGCAGGTGGGCACTGAAGCTTTCTTT
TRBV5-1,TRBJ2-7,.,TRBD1,CASSGMAGQVPEQYF,TGCGCCAGCAGCGGTATGGCGGGACAGGTTCCCGAGCAGTACTTC
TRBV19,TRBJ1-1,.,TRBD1,CASSIVTGGPNTEAFF,TGTGCCAGTAGTATAGTGACAGGGGGCCCGAACACTGAAGCTTTCTTT
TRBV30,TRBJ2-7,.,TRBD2,CAWSISGSYEQYF,TGTGCCTGGAGTATTAGCGGGAGCTACGAGCAGTACTTC
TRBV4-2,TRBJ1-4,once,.,CASSQDRRDGTNEKLFF,TGTGCCAGCAGCCAAGACCGGCGGGACGGTACTAATGAAAAACTGTTTTTT
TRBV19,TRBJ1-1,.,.,CASSILGGGLGGTFF,TGTGCCAGTAGTATCCTAGGCGGGGGGCTAGGTGGAACTTTCTTT